This TCR beta chain emerged from a study of blood T cell dynamics during melanoma immunotherapy. The wider study: Patients with metastatic melanoma got pembrolizumab or nivolumab-ipilimumab as first-line care.

Points from the study as a whole: At W3, later disease-control patients showed bifurcated PBMC repertoire changes, unlike progressors.

The time point denotes: week 3, after first cycle of checkpoint inhibitor. About this clone: Its antigen is not identified.

Every bulk PBMC sample received the same 350 ng of DNA. TCRdb's table, derived via immunoSEQ multiplex PCR, lists solely in-frame clones and lacks some. This table holds about 15,000 clones, 87% found once. V was clipped by 3 bases and J by 3 bases; unmatched bases: 8. CDR3 size: 16 residues. Germline CDR1 KGHSH, CDR2 LQKENI. The rearrangement joins TRBV18 to TRBJ1-3, with 7 bases that match TRBD1. The clonotype was recovered from a human donor with melanoma. The starting material was blood, obtained from a patient treated with checkpoint blockade. The CDR3 region is CASSPKTGSSGNTIYF. The CDR3 coding sequence is TGTGCCAGCTCACCGAAGACAGGGTCGAGTGGAAACACCATATATTTT.